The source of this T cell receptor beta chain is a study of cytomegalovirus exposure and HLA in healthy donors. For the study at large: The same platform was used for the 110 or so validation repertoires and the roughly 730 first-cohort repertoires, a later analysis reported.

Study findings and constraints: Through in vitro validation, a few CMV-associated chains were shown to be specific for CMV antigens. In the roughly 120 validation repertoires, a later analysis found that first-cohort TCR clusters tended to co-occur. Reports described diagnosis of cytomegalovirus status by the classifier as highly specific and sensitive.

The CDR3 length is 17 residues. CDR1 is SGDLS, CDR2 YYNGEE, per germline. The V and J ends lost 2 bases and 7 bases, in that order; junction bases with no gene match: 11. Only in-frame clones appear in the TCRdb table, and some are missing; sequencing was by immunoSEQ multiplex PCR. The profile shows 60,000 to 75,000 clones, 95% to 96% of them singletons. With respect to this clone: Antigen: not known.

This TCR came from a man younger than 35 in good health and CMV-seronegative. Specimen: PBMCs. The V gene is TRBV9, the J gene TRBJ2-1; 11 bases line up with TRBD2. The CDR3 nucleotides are TGTGCCAGCAGCGTCTCTGTAGCGGGAGGGAGGAGGAATGAGCAGTTCTTC. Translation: CASSVSVAGGRRNEQFF.